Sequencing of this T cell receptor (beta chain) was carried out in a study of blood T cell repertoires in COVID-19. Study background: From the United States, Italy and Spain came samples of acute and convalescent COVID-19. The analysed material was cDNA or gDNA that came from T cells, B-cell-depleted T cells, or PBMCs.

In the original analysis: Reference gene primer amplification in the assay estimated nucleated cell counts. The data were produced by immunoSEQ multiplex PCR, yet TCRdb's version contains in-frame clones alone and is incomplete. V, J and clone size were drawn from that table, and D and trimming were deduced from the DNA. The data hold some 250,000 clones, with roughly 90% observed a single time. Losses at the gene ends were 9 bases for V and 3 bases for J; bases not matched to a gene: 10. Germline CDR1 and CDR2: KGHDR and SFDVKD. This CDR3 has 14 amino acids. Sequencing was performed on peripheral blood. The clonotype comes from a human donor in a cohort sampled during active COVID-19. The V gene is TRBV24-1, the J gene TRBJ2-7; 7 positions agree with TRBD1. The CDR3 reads CATQSPGQLYEQYF. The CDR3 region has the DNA TGTGCCACCCAATCCCCGGGACAGCTCTACGAGCAGTACTTC.